This T cell receptor beta chain was documented in a study of blood T cell dynamics during melanoma immunotherapy. Findings of the study overall: Clones driving repertoire changes may be melanoma-specific or general immune activation.

Every bulk PBMC sample received the same 350 ng of DNA. TCRdb keeps only in-frame clones here, not all; method: immunoSEQ multiplex PCR. The sample shows some 9,400 clones, approximately 83% of them seen only once. CDR1 is MNHNS and CDR2 is SASEGT in the germline V gene. Germline trimming cut 3 bases from V and 7 bases from J; bases unmatched to any gene: 6. CDR3 length equals 15 residues. Time point meaning: pre-treatment baseline. On this clone itself: Its target is unknown.

The material sequenced was blood, taken from a patient treated with checkpoint blockade. The chain links TRBV6-1 to TRBJ2-3, with 11 bases that match TRBD2. The clonotype was recovered from a human donor with melanoma. CDR3 sequence reads: CASSDVLAGGHTQYF. The CDR3 DNA is TGTGCCAGCAGTGACGTGCTAGCGGGGGGACATACGCAGTATTTT.